This T cell receptor beta chain stems from a study of immune evolution from preneoplasia to lung adenocarcinoma. To note about this clone: What it recognizes is unknown.

Study conclusions and caveats: From normal lung to invasive adenocarcinoma, top clone frequencies appeared to decrease. Clonality was highest in normal lung, lower in later-stage lesions apparently.

This CDR3 has 14 residues. Trimming at V came to 5 bases and at J to 2 bases, leaving 5 bases not matched to a gene. CDR1 is SGHVS, CDR2 FNYEAQ, per germline. Patient tissue came from resections in Japan or China, 2014–2017. H&E slides confirmed each diagnosis, reviewed by two pathologists independently. The data were produced by immunoSEQ multiplex PCR, yet TCRdb's version contains in-frame clones alone and is incomplete. This sample carries 25,000 to 30,000 clones, roughly 70% of them seen once, and the ten largest clones take around 5%. Sample: FFPE invasive lung adenocarcinoma tissue. This TCR derives from a person in their sixties or seventies with invasive lung adenocarcinoma. Some clones in this sample may be carry-over from other donors' samples. This chain uses TRBV7-6 with TRBJ2-7; TRBD2 aligns across 8 bases. CDR3 sequence (DNA): TGTGCCAGCAGCCGCGGGAGGTATCCCTACGAGCAGTACTTC. Translated, it gives CASSRGRYPYEQYF.